This T cell receptor beta chain was captured by sequencing in a study of blood T cell repertoires in COVID-19. Study context: Sites across the United States, Italy and Spain contributed samples from acute and convalescent COVID-19.

Per germline, CDR1 MNHNS and CDR2 SASEGT. The CDR3 covers 12 residues. Trimming took 8 bases from V and 5 from J, leaving 10 bases between them. In the original analysis: Estimates of nucleated cell counts were drawn from the amplification of reference gene primers. Sequenced by immunoSEQ multiplex PCR; TCRdb stores in-frame clones only, minus some. The V and J calls and the clone size are those of that table, but D and trimming were determined from the DNA. The sample has 310,000 or so clones; about 90% are singletons. Input material: peripheral blood. This TCR derives from a woman in her 30s with COVID-19, enrolled during active disease. The chain couples TRBV6-1 to TRBJ1-5; a weak D match, TRBD1 (6 bases). DNA for the CDR3: TGTGCCAGCCAACAGGGTCATCAGCCCCAGCATTTT. As protein: CASQQGHQPQHF.